These 9 T cell receptor beta chains were sequenced from one sample in a study of blood T cell repertoires in COVID-19 (dated by TCRdb to 2019 to 2021). Receptor amplification or capture employed the immunoSEQ multiplex PCR assay. The table was pulled from immuneACCESS by TCRdb, which kept in-frame rearrangements only. Such tables lose some clones; where checked, under half of the loss comes from unresolved V genes, and the rest has no known cause. For this sample there are under 500,000 clones; about 85% appear just once. Of the sample, roughly 1.8% falls within the top ten clones. Sequencing was performed on PBMCs or T cells enriched from blood (not recorded which). The receptors here all came from a woman aged 18-30 years with acute COVID-19.

The chain uses TRBV2 and TRBJ2-4; D might be TRBD2 (5 bases). V was cut by 1 base and J by 2 bases, with 9 bases left in between. This CDR3 has 15 amino acids. Germline CDR1 reads SNHLY; CDR2 reads FYNNEI. CDR3 sequence (DNA): TGTGCCAGCAGTGAAGTTCCGGGAACCAAAAACATTCAGTACTTC. It yields the protein CASSEVPGTKNIQYF. Based on the CDR3 plus reference TRBV2 and TRBJ2-4, the full variable domain is EPEVTQTPSHQVTQMGQEVILRCVPISNHLYFYWYRQILGQKVEFLVSFYNNEISEKSEIFDDQFSVERPDGSNFTLKIRSTKLEDSAMYFCASSEVPGTKNIQYFGAGTRLSVL.

The chain joins TRBV10-3 to TRBJ1-2, with 12 nucleotides matching TRBD1. Germline V CDR1 and CDR2: ENHRY, SYGVKD. There are 12 residues in the CDR3. The trim removed 11 bases at V and 6 bases at J, leaving 4 bases unmatched. The CDR3 protein is CAGGQGADGYTF. CDR3 coding DNA: TGTGCCGGGGGACAGGGGGCCGATGGCTACACCTTC.

This clone was seen once. The rearrangement links TRBV19 to TRBJ2-3, with D possibly matching TRBD1 (6 bases). This CDR3 spans 15 amino acids. Germline CDR1 reads LNHDA; CDR2 reads SQIVND (reference sequence). V was trimmed by 0 bases and J by 3 bases, leaving 10 bases between them. CDR3: CASSIEGRGTDTQYF. The CDR3 DNA is TGTGCCAGTAGTATAGAGGGCAGGGGAACAGATACGCAGTATTTT.

Concerning this clone itself: Relative to the germline gene, one junction end is altered; a read error may explain this. The chain combines TRBV7-7 with TRBJ1-5, with D possibly matching TRBD1 (5 bases). CDR1 and CDR2 (germline): SSHAT, FNYEAQ (reference sequence). CDR3 length: 17 residues. CDR3 sequence reads: CASSLDPGLYSNQPQHF. In nucleotides, the CDR3 is TGTGCTAGCAGCTTAGATCCAGGGCTATATAGCAATCAGCCCCAGCATTTT.

The chain uses TRBV6-5 and TRBJ2-7, with 7 bases that match TRBD1. Germline trimming cut 8 bases from V and 3 bases from J; bases unmatched to any gene: 4. The CDR3 is 12 residues long. Germline V gene data show CDR1 as MNHEY and CDR2 as SVGAGI. CDR3 sequence: CASEDRFYEQYF. The CDR3 region has the DNA TGTGCCAGCGAGGACAGGTTCTACGAGCAGTACTTC.

The J gene is TRBJ1-1, the V gene TRBV18; TRBD1 matches 9 bases. The CDR3 length is 16 residues. V was pared by 2 bases and J by 4 bases, with 8 bases of the junction left unmatched. Germline assignment: CDR1 KGHSH and CDR2 LQKENI. CDR3 sequence (DNA): TGTGCCAGCTCACCAGCGGGACAGGGTGTGGGCACTGAAGCTTTCTTT. The encoded protein is CASSPAGQGVGTEAFF.

This clone occurred once. This chain uses TRBV9 with TRBJ1-2; D gene ambiguous. CDR1 is SGDLS, CDR2 YYNGEE, per germline. CDR3 length: 16 amino acids. Between the trimmed V and J ends, which lost 0 bases and 0 bases, there was a span of 12 bases. The CDR3 here is CASSVDVEGTNYGYTF. The CDR3 region has the DNA TGTGCCAGCAGCGTAGATGTGGAGGGAACTAACTATGGCTACACCTTC.

This chain links TRBV5-4 with TRBJ2-3; D may be TRBD1 (5 bases). Germline lookup yields CDR1 SGHNT and CDR2 YYREEE (reference sequence). This CDR3 spans 13 amino acids. V was cut by 4 bases and J by 2 bases, with 8 bases left in between. The CDR3 sequence is CASSGALTDTQYF. The CDR3, as DNA: TGTGCCAGCAGCGGGGCTCTCACAGATACGCAGTATTTT.

Here the CDR3 DNA reads TGTGCCAGCAGCTTTATAGAACAGGCTGAGCAGTTCTTC. Translating gives CASSFIEQAEQFF. This rearrangement joins TRBV7-9 to TRBJ2-1; weak D call: TRBD1 (5 bases). Trimming took off 3 bases at V and 9 bases at J, with 12 bases between the two ends. CDR1 is SEHNR, CDR2 FQNEAQ, per germline (reference sequence). This CDR3 comprises 13 residues.